A single sample is the source of the 24 T cell receptor beta chains below, sequenced in a study of T cells in Graves' hyperthyroidism and ophthalmopathy. RNA transcripts were the template for amplifying TCR beta CDR3 regions. The study used the HTBI primer set for a first-round RT-PCR of the TCR CDR3. TCRdb analysed the multiplex PCR reads with MiXCR anew, one entry per CDR3 protein. Of hundreds of thousands of distinct CDR3 sequences listed, around 14% are singletons. Input material: blood. All receptors derive from a woman in her thirties with Graves' hyperthyroidism that later progressed to Graves' ophthalmopathy.

This clonotype has ten or more counts. The CDR3 spells CASSATQVTGDQPQHF. CDR3 bases: TGTGCCAGCAGCGCGACGCAGGTGACAGGGGATCAGCCCCAGCATTTT. The genes are TRBV9 and TRBJ1-5; 8 bases map to TRBD1. Germline loops: CDR1 SGDLS, CDR2 YYNGEE. The J segment lost 5 bases and the V segment lost 3 bases, leaving 10 bases of the junction unmatched. The CDR3 loop spans 16 amino acids.

This clonotype was observed many times. The rearrangement links TRBV19 to TRBJ2-5, with TRBD2 matching 7 bases. The CDR3 consists of 14 residues. The germline V gene has CDR1 LNHDA and CDR2 SQIVND (reference sequence). The trim removed 7 bases at V and 2 bases at J, leaving 7 bases unmatched. CDR3 DNA sequence: TGTGCCAGTACTCGCGGGACTACACAAGAGACCCAGTACTTC. Amino acid sequence: CASTRGTTQETQYF.

This sequence joins TRBV24-1 and TRBJ2-3; D unclear. Germline values: CDR1 KGHDR, CDR2 SFDVKD. CDR3 length equals 19 residues. V gave up 2 bases and J gave up 7 bases, with 27 bases separating them. The chain's CDR3 is CATSDSGVGSRAKSYTQYF. CDR3 bases: TGTGCCACCAGTGATTCCGGCGTAGGGTCAAGGGCTAAGTCGTATACGCAGTATTTT.

This clonotype turned up a few times. J is TRBJ1-3 and V is TRBV27, with TRBD1 matching 9 bases. V was clipped by 5 bases and J by 4 bases; unmatched bases: 6. Germline V gives CDR1 MNHEY, CDR2 SMNVEV (reference sequence). The CDR3 consists of 15 residues. CDR3 nucleotide sequence: TGTGCCAGCAGTCCCGACAGGGGGAAAGGAAACACCATATATTTT. It encodes CASSPDRGKGNTIYF.

The table lists this clonotype with a few counts. CDR3: CASSYPSGAENSPLHF. CDR3 DNA sequence: TGTGCCAGCAGTTACCCATCCGGGGCCGAAAATTCACCCCTCCACTTT. This chain connects TRBV6-5 to TRBJ1-6; TRBD1 is a possible D gene (5 bases). V lost 2 bases and J 7 bases, leaving 15 bases between the germline ends. Germline V gives CDR1 MNHEY, CDR2 SVGAGI. The CDR3 loop spans 16 amino acids.

V usage is TRBV12-5 and J usage is TRBJ2-5, with TRBD1 identical over 7 bases. V shed 1 base and J 5 bases; nucleotides not matched to a gene: 7. Germline loops: CDR1 LGHNT, CDR2 FRNRAP. This CDR3 has 15 residues. Written as DNA, the CDR3 is TGTGCTAGTGGTTTGGATAACAGGGGATTTGAGACCCAGTACTTC. Translated: CASGLDNRGFETQYF.

This clonotype appeared many times. This chain connects TRBV2 to TRBJ2-5, with 8 bases identical to TRBD2. The CDR3 runs 15 residues. CDR1 and CDR2 (germline): SNHLY, FYNNEI. Trimming took 6 bases from V and 1 from J; bases not matched to a gene: 7. The CDR3 DNA reads as TGTGCCAGCAGGGCTAATAGCGGGATCCAAGAGACCCAGTACTTC. It translates to CASRANSGIQETQYF.

This clonotype occurred many times. This chain connects TRBV20-1 to TRBJ2-3, with 11 bases that match TRBD1. Germline assignment: CDR1 DFQATT and CDR2 SNEGSKA (reference sequence). V was pared by 5 bases and J by 6 bases, with 4 bases of the junction left unmatched. This CDR3 region has 13 residues. CDR3 amino acids: CSALRDRGDTQYF. CDR3 nucleotide sequence: TGCAGTGCTCTCCGGGACAGGGGGGATACGCAGTATTTT.

Many counts were recorded for this clonotype. The chain has TRBV2 and TRBJ2-2; D gene unclear. In germline, CDR1 is SNHLY, CDR2 FYNNEI. The CDR3 has 14 residues. V was trimmed by 1 base and J by 8 bases, leaving 11 bases between them. CDR3 region: CASSEERGTGELFF. The CDR3 DNA reads as TGTGCCAGCAGTGAAGAGCGCGGAACAGGGGAGCTGTTTTTT.

This chain links TRBV13 with TRBJ2-7; no firm D call. The CDR3 runs 14 residues. V was shortened by 5 bases and J by 6 bases, with 17 bases between the two germline ends. Germline V gene lookup returns CDR1 PRHDT and CDR2 FYEKMQ (reference sequence). The CDR3 region has the DNA TGTGCCAGCAGCCTCCCCGGACCCGGCTCCGAGCAGTACTTC. Encoded protein: CASSLPGPGSEQYF.

This clonotype was seen ten or more times. This chain uses TRBV29-1 with TRBJ1-1; D is uncertain. Germline lookup yields CDR1 SQVTM and CDR2 ANQGSEA. Trimming took off 4 bases at V and 1 base at J, with 7 bases between the two ends. The CDR3 spans 12 residues. The CDR3 DNA reads TGCAGCGTTGGGTCAGGGAACACTGAAGCTTTCTTT. As protein: CSVGSGNTEAFF.

This clonotype was seen at least ten times. The chain uses TRBV2 and TRBJ1-6; TRBD1 matches 7 bases. CDR1 and CDR2 (germline): SNHLY, FYNNEI. With V trimmed by 11 bases and J by 3 bases, 4 bases remained unmatched. The CDR3 is 13 amino acids. CDR3 bases: TGTGCCGGCCGGGACAGCTATAATTCACCCCTCCACTTT. It specifies CAGRDSYNSPLHF.

This clonotype was detected ten times or more. The chain carries TRBV3-1 and TRBJ2-7, with D possibly called TRBD1 or TRBD2 (5 bases each). Trimming shortened V by 0 bases and J by 6 bases, and 15 bases separated the two germline ends. Germline V gene lookup returns CDR1 LGHDT and CDR2 YNNKEL (reference sequence). There are 15 residues in the CDR3. The CDR3 nucleotides read TGTGCCAGCAGCCAAGACGGGGCAGGATATGGCGAGCAGTACTTC. Its protein is CASSQDGAGYGEQYF.

In its sample, this clonotype was seen many times. The V call is TRBV30, the J call TRBJ2-7; tentatively, D is TRBD2 (5 bases). This CDR3 has 13 residues. Germline-derived CDR1 and CDR2 are GTSNPN and SVGIG (reference sequence). The ends were cut back, 0 bases at V and 0 bases at J, with 6 bases in the middle. CDR3 nucleotide sequence: TGTGCCTGGAGTGTAGAGGGCTCCTACGAGCAGTACTTC. The encoded protein is CAWSVEGSYEQYF.

Many counts were recorded for this clonotype. The J gene is TRBJ2-2, the V gene TRBV3-1; TRBD1 matches 11 bases. CDR3 length: 16 amino acids. Per germline, CDR1 LGHDT and CDR2 YNNKEL (reference sequence). Trimming removed 4 bases from V and 5 bases from J; junction bases left unmatched: 6. The CDR3 sequence is CASSPRTGGLTGELFF. The CDR3 DNA follows: TGTGCCAGCAGCCCTAGGACAGGGGGCTTAACCGGGGAGCTGTTTTTT.

This rearrangement joins TRBV25-1 to TRBJ1-1, with D unclear. The CDR3 is 15 residues long. Per the germline V gene, CDR1 is MGHDK and CDR2 is SYGVNS. Trimming cost V 1 base and J 5 bases, with 14 bases left between them. In DNA, the CDR3 is TGTGCCAGCAGTGAATTAAGGAACTCGGCGACTGAAGCTTTCTTT. Its protein product is CASSELRNSATEAFF.

The chain combines TRBV20-1 with TRBJ1-5; D unresolved. V was clipped by 0 bases and J by 0 bases, with 15 bases between them. The CDR3 spans 17 residues. In germline, CDR1 is DFQATT, CDR2 SNEGSKA (reference sequence). CDR3 loop: CSARDRTTAYSNQPQHF. The CDR3 DNA reads as TGCAGTGCTAGAGATCGCACGACCGCATATAGCAATCAGCCCCAGCATTTT.

Many counts were recorded for this clonotype. The chain links TRBV30 to TRBJ1-2; 7 bases agree with TRBD1. V shed 4 bases, J shed 1 base, and the junction held 0 bases outside the gene matches. The V gene's germline CDR1 is GTSNPN and CDR2 SVGIG (reference sequence). CDR3 length: 12 amino acids. CDR3 in amino acids: CAWNRGNYGYTF. DNA of the CDR3: TGTGCCTGGAACAGGGGTAACTATGGCTACACCTTC.

The count of this clonotype is one. At one end, the junction sequence differs from germline, possibly due to a read error. The gene calls are TRBV27 and TRBJ1-1, with D maybe TRBD1 (5 bases). Germline CDR1 is MNHEY and CDR2 is SMNVEV (reference sequence). This CDR3 contains 14 residues. The CDR3 coding sequence is TGTGCCAGCAGTCAGGGACTCCTGAACACTGAAGCTTCCTTT. The encoded protein is CASSQGLLNTEASF.

This clonotype was picked up a small number of times. The J gene is TRBJ2-7, the V gene TRBV7-2; D is uncertain. Germline-derived CDR1 and CDR2 are SGHTA and FQGNSA. Trimming removed 2 bases at V and 2 bases at J, with 13 bases between. The CDR3 sequence is 15 residues long. CDR3 loop: CASSLYGLKAYEQYF. In DNA, the CDR3 is TGTGCCAGCAGCTTATATGGTCTCAAGGCCTACGAGCAGTACTTC.

This clonotype occurred many times. J is TRBJ2-5 and V is TRBV30, with TRBD2 identical over 10 bases. Looked up from germline, CDR1 is GTSNPN and CDR2 is SVGIG (reference sequence). Losses at the gene ends were 3 bases for V and 5 bases for J; bases not matched to a gene: 6. The CDR3 sequence is 14 residues long. DNA for the CDR3: TGTGCCTGGAGAGAGACTAGCGGGCATGAGACCCAGTACTTC. Its translation is CAWRETSGHETQYF.

This clonotype was counted at least ten times. This chain connects TRBV2 to TRBJ2-5; D not certain. Germline-derived CDR1 and CDR2 are SNHLY and FYNNEI. The CDR3 has 12 amino acids. Trimming took 2 bases from V and 3 from J, leaving 4 bases between them. The CDR3 DNA reads as TGTGCCAGCAGTGAACCCGAAGAGACCCAGTACTTC. Its translation: CASSEPEETQYF.

This clonotype has a handful of counts. The rearrangement uses TRBV7-9 and TRBJ1-1, with 9 bases aligning to TRBD1. The length of the CDR3 is 18 residues. V was clipped by 5 bases and J by 5 bases; unmatched bases: 18. Germline V gene lookup returns CDR1 SEHNR and CDR2 FQNEAQ (reference sequence). CDR3 nucleotides: TGTGCCAGCAGCCCAATGACGATATTGACAGGGGGAGGAACTGAAGCTTTCTTT. It encodes CASSPMTILTGGGTEAFF.

The chain joins TRBV10-1 to TRBJ2-2, with D perhaps TRBD1 or TRBD2 (5 bases each). The CDR3 is 13 residues long. Trimming took off 4 bases at V and 6 bases at J, with 9 bases between the two ends. CDR1 and CDR2 from the germline V gene are WNHNN and SYGVQD (reference sequence). The DNA for the CDR3 is TGCGCCAGCAGTGTCCGGGGCGCCGGGGAGCTGTTTTTT. Translation gives CASSVRGAGELFF.